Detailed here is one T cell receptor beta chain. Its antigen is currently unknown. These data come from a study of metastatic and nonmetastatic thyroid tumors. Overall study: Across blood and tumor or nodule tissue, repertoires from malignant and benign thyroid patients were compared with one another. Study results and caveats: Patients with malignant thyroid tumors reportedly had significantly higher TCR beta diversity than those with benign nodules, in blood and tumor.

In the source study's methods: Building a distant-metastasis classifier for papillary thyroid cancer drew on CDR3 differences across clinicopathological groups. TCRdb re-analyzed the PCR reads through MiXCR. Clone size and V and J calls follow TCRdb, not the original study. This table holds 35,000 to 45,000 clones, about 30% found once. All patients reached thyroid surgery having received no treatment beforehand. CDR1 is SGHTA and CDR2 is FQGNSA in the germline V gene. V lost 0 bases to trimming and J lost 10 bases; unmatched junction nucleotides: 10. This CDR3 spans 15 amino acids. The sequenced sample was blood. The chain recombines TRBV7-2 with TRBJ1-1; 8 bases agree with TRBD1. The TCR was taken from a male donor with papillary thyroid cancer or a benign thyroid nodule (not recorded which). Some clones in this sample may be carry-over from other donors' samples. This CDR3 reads CASSLAGQGRLGAFF. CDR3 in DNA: TGTGCCAGCAGCTTAGCAGGACAGGGAAGATTGGGAGCTTTCTTT.